This T cell receptor beta chain was documented in a study of regulatory T cells in long-lasting Graves disease. Time point denoted: newly diagnosed GD, antithyroid drugs for less than 3 months. PBMC RNA served as the TCR library source. Diagnoses of Graves' disease were made by American Thyroid Association guidelines. The V gene lost 8 bases and the J gene lost 2 bases, with 10 bases spanning the gap. The CDR3 contains 13 residues. Germline values: CDR1 MDHEN, CDR2 SYDVKM. Relying on iRepertoire HTBI primers and Arm-PCR of CDR3 regions, the team built TCR beta libraries. MiXCR, run by TCRdb on the multiplex PCR reads, gives a single entry per CDR3 protein. The sample lists some 250,000 distinct CDR3 sequences, around 18% seen once, with around 15% in the top ten. These data were likewise used in another study, on T cells in Graves' hyperthyroidism and ophthalmopathy.

The sequence was obtained from a woman aged 30 to 39 with Graves disease. The input for sequencing was peripheral blood mononuclear cells (PBMCs), taken at new diagnosis, from a patient treated with antithyroid drugs. The chain employs TRBV28 and TRBJ1-3, with D hard to call. The CDR3 sequence is CASGSMTGNTIYF. The CDR3 DNA is TGTGCCAGCGGGAGCATGACTGGAAACACCATATATTTT.